The clone carrying this TCR beta chain has just a few counts. Its antigen is unknown. The data belong to a study of cytomegalovirus exposure and HLA in healthy donors. The V end was cut by 2 bases, the J end by 0 bases, with 16 bases between. Germline V gene sequence: CDR1 SGHDT, CDR2 YYEEEE. The length of the CDR3 is 17 residues. Primers included in the PCR were 60 Vbeta and 13 Jbeta primers. Using immunoSEQ multiplex PCR, the repertoire was profiled, and TCRdb retains in-frame clones only, with some absent. The repertoire holds 150,000 to 180,000 clones, with 75% as singletons. Overall study findings and caveats: Under in vitro conditions, a few CMV-associated chains were confirmed as specific for CMV antigens.

The V and J genes are TRBV5-6 and TRBJ2-3; tentatively, D is TRBD2 (6 bases). Sample: PBMCs. The source of this sequence is a man between 18 and 35 years old in good health and CMV-seronegative. The CDR3 DNA follows: TGTGCCAGCAGCTTAGAGTTACGGGAGACGAGCACAGATACGCAGTATTTT. Amino acids: CASSLELRETSTDTQYF.